This T cell receptor (beta chain) originates from a study of CD8+ T cells in alopecia areata. Germline V gene data show CDR1 as LNHNV and CDR2 as YYDKDF (reference sequence). The CDR3 is 13 residues long. V was shortened by 5 bases and J by 1 base, with 8 bases between the two germline ends. Extraction of RNA preceded its reverse transcription into cDNA, which served as the sequencing template. The protocol was immunoSEQ multiplex PCR, while the TCRdb copy is restricted to in-frame clones and leaves out a portion. The table records 180,000 or so clones, approximately 52% of them present only once. Treatment reported: oral pan-JAK inhibitor, 5-10 mg twice daily.

The origin of this receptor is a human donor with alopecia areata. V gene TRBV15 combines with J gene TRBJ1-1, with D hard to call. Material: CD4+ T cells sorted from blood, obtained between weeks 55 and 65, from a patient treated with tofacitinib. Written as DNA, the CDR3 is TGTGCCACCAGCTTTTCACCGAACACTGAAGCTTTCTTT. It translates to CATSFSPNTEAFF.